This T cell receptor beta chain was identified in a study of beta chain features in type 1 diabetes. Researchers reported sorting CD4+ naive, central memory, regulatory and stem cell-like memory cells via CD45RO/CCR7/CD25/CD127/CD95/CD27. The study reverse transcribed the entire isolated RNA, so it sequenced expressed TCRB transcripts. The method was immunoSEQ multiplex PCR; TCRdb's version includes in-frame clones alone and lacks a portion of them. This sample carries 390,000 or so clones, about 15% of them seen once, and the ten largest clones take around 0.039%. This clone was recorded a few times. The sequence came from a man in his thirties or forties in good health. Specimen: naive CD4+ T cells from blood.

The CDR3 reads CASTGMGGYTF. The DNA for the CDR3 is TGTGCCAGCACTGGGATGGGTGGCTACACCTTC. The V gene is TRBV6-5, the J gene TRBJ1-2; D is unresolved. The CDR3 totals 11 residues. The V end was cut by 7 bases, the J end by 7 bases, with 10 bases between. Germline CDR1 is MNHEY and CDR2 is SVGAGI.